Presented here are 4 T cell receptor beta chains from one specimen sequenced in a study of cytomegalovirus exposure and HLA in healthy donors. The PCR used 60 Vbeta and 13 Jbeta primers. Assay used: immunoSEQ multiplex PCR; TCRdb lists only in-frame clones, some missing. The table shows 150,000 to 180,000 clones, with 80% occurring only once. Sequences were obtained from PBMCs. The receptors shown here come from a man under 40 in good health and CMV-seropositive.

The genes are TRBV7-9 and TRBJ2-5, with 7 bases fitting TRBD2. Germline-derived CDR1 and CDR2 are SEHNR and FQNEAQ (reference sequence). V lost 1 base to trimming and J lost 6 bases; unmatched junction nucleotides: 5. The CDR3 loop spans 14 amino acids. The CDR3 loop reads CASSLGGGLKTQYF. The CDR3, as DNA: TGTGCCAGCAGCTTAGGGGGGGGTCTAAAGACCCAGTACTTC. The full variable domain, with the rest looked up from reference TRBV7-9 and TRBJ2-5, is DTGVSQNPRHKITKRGQNVTFRCDPISEHNRLYWYRQTLGQGPEFLTYFQNEAQLEKSRLLSDRFSAERPKGSFSTLEIQRTEQGDSAMYLCASSLGGGLKTQYFGPGTRLLVL.

The chain carries TRBV6-1 and TRBJ1-5, with TRBD1 matching over 9 bases. The V and J ends lost 7 bases and 3 bases, in that order; junction bases with no gene match: 4. CDR3 size: 14 residues. Germline assignment: CDR1 MNHNS and CDR2 SASEGT. The CDR3 DNA follows: TGTGCCAGCAACCGGACAGGGGTCAATCAGCCCCAGCATTTT. Translated, it gives CASNRTGVNQPQHF.

The chain employs TRBV28 and TRBJ2-7, with D perhaps TRBD2 (7 bases). V lost 3 bases and J 4 bases, leaving 13 bases between the germline ends. The germline CDR1 and CDR2 sequences are MDHEN and SYDVKM. This CDR3 is 14 amino acids long. In nucleotides, the CDR3 is TGTGCCAGCAGTTTCGGGGGGCCCCCGTACGAGCAGTACTTC. Protein sequence: CASSFGGPPYEQYF.

The genes are TRBV5-1 and TRBJ2-5; D is ambiguous. Germline V gene sequence: CDR1 SGHRS, CDR2 YFSETQ. Between the trimmed V and J ends, which lost 0 bases and 2 bases, there was a span of 8 bases. The CDR3 has 14 residues. The CDR3: CASSLGTWQETQYF. The CDR3 nucleotides read TGCGCCAGCAGCTTGGGCACATGGCAAGAGACCCAGTACTTC. Filled out from reference TRBV5-1 and TRBJ2-5, the complete variable domain reads KAGVTQTPRYLIKTRGQQVTLSCSPISGHRSVSWYQQTPGQGLQFLFEYFSETQRNKGNFPGRFSGRQFSNSRSEMNVSTLELGDSALYLCASSLGTWQETQYFGPGTRLLVL.